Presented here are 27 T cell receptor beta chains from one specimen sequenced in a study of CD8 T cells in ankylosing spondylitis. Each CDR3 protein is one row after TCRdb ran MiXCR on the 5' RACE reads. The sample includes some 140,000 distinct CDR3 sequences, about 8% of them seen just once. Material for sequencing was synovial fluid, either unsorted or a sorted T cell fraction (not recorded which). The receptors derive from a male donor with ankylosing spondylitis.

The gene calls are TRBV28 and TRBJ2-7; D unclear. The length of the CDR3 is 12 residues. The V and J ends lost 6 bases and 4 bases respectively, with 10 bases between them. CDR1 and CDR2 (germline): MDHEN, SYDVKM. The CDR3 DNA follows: TGTGCCAGCAGCCTTTTACAGTACGAGCAGTACTTC. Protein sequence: CASSLLQYEQYF. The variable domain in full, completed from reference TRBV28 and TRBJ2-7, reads DVKVTQSSRYLVKRTGEKVFLECVQDMDHENMFWYRQDPGLGLRLIYFSYDVKMKEKGDIPEGYSVSREKKERFSLILESASTNQTSMYLCASSLLQYEQYFGPGTRLTVT.

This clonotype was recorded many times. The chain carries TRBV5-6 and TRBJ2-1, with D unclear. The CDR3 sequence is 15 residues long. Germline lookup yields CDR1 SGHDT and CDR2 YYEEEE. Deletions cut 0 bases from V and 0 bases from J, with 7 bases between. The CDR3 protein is CASSLAITSYNEQFF. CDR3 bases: TGTGCCAGCAGCTTGGCTATTACCTCCTACAATGAGCAGTTCTTC.

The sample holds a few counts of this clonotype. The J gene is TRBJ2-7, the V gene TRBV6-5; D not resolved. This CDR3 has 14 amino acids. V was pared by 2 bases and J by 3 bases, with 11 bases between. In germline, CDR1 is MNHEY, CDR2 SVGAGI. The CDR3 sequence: CASSYDSGDYEQYF. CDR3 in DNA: TGTGCCAGCAGTTACGACTCGGGTGACTACGAGCAGTACTTC.

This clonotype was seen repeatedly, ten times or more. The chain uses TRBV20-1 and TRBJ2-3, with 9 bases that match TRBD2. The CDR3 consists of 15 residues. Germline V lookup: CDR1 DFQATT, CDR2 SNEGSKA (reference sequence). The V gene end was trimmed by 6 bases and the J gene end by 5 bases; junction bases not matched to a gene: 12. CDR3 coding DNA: TGCAGTGCCCCAGCCCAGCGGGGGGTAGTAGATACGCAGTATTTT. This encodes CSAPAQRGVVDTQYF.

CDR3 protein: CASSPRGQGNRNEQFF. CDR3 DNA sequence: TGTGCCAGCAGCCCCAGGGGACAGGGAAACCGCAATGAGCAGTTCTTC. This chain uses TRBV7-2 with TRBJ2-1; 9 bases are shared with TRBD1. J lost 6 bases, V lost 5 bases, and 11 bases had no gene match. Germline assignment: CDR1 SGHTA and CDR2 FQGNSA. This CDR3 is 16 amino acids long.

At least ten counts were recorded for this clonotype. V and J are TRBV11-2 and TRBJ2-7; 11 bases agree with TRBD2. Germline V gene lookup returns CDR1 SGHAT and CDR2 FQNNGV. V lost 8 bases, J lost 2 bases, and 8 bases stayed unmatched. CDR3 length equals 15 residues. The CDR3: CASRELAGEAYEQYF. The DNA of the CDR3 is TGTGCCAGCCGGGAACTAGCGGGGGAGGCCTACGAGCAGTACTTC.

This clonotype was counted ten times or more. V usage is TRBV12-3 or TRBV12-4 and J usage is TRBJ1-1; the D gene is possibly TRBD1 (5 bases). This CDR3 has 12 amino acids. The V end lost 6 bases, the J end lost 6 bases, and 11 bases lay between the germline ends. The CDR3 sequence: CASRTQGSEAFF. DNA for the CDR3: TGTGCCAGCAGGACGCAGGGATCTGAAGCTTTCTTT.

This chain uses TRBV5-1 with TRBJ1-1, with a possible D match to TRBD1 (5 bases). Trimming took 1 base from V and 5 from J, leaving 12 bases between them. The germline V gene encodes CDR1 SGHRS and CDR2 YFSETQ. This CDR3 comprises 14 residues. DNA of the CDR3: TGCGCCAGCAGCTTGCTGGGCAGGGCGACTGAAGCTTTCTTT. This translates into CASSLLGRATEAFF.

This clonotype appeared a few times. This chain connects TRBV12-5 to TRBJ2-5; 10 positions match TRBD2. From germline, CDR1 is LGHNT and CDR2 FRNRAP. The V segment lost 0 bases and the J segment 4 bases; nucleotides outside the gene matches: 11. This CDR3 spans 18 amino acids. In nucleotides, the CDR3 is TGTGCTAGTGGTTTGGTACAGGATGGGCTAGCGGGAGCAGAGACCCAGTACTTC. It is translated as CASGLVQDGLAGAETQYF.

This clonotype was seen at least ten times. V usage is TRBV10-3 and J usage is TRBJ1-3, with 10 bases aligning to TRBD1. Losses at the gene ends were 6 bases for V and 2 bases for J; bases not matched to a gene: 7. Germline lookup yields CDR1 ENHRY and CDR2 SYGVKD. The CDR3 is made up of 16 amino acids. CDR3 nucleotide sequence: TGTGCCATCAGATCCCTAGGGACAGGGGCTGGAAACACCATATATTTT. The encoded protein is CAIRSLGTGAGNTIYF.

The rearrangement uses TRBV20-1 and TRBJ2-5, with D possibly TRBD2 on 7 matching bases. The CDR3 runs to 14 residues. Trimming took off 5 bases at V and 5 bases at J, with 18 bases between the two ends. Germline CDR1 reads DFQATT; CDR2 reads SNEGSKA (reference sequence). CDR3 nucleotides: TGCAGTGCTTATTACTTGCGGGGGCGGGAGACCCAGTACTTC. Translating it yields CSAYYLRGRETQYF.

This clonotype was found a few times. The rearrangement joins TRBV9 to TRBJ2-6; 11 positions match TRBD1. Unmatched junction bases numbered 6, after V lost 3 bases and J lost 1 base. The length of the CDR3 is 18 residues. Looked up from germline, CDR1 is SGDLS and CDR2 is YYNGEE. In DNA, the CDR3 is TGTGCCAGCAGCGCAAGGGACAGGGGGGCGTCTGGGGCCAACGTCCTGACTTTC. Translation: CASSARDRGASGANVLTF.

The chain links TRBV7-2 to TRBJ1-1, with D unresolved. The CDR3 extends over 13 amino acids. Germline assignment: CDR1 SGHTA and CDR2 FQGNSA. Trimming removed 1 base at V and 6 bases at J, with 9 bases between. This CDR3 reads CASSLVSGAEAFF. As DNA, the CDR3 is TGTGCCAGCAGCTTAGTCTCTGGGGCTGAAGCTTTCTTT.

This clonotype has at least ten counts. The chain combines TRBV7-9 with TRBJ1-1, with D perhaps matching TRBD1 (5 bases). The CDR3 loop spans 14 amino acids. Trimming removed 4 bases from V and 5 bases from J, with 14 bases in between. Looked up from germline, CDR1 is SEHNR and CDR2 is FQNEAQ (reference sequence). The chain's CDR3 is CASSSQGGDTEAFF. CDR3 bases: TGTGCCAGCAGCTCGCAGGGTGGAGATACTGAAGCTTTCTTT.

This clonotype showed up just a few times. The CDR3 bases are TGTGCCGCTTCCTGGAGTAGCACAGATACGCAGTATTTT. It yields the protein CAASWSSTDTQYF. This chain links TRBV2 with TRBJ2-3, with unresolved D. The CDR3 is 13 amino acids. Germline V gene sequence: CDR1 SNHLY, CDR2 FYNNEI. Trimming left V 11 bases short and J 0 bases short, with 12 bases between.

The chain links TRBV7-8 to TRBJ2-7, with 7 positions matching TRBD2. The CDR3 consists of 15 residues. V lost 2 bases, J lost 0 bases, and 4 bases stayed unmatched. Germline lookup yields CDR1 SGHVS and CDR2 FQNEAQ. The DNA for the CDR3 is TGTGCCAGCAGCTTACTTGCGGGGGACTCCTACGAGCAGTACTTC. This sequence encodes CASSLLAGDSYEQYF.

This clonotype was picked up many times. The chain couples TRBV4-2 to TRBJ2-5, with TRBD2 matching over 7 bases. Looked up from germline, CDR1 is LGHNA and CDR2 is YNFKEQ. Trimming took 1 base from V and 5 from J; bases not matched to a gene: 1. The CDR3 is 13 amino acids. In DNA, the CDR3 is TGTGCCAGCAGCCAAGCCGGGGGGGAGACCCAGTACTTC. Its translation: CASSQAGGETQYF.

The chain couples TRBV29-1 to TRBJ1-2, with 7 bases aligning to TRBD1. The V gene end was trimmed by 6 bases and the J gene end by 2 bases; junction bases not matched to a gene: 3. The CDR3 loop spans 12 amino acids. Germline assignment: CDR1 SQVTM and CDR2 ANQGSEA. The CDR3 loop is CSVPGQNYGYTF. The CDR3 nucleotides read TGCAGCGTGCCGGGACAGAACTATGGCTACACCTTC.

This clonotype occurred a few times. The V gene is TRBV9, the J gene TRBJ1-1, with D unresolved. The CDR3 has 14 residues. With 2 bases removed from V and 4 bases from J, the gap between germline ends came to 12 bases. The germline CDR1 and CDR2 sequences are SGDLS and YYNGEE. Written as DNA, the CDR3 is TGTGCCAGCAGCGTCCTGTCCGGTTTCACTGAAGCTTTCTTT. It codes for CASSVLSGFTEAFF.

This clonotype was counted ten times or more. CDR3 nucleotide sequence: TGTGCCAGCAGCGGTCCCTACACAGATACGCAGTATTTT. This translates into CASSGPYTDTQYF. The chain combines TRBV2 with TRBJ2-3; D is undetermined. CDR3 length: 13 residues. Between the trimmed V and J ends, which lost 6 bases and 2 bases, there was a span of 9 bases. Germline CDR1 and CDR2: SNHLY and FYNNEI.

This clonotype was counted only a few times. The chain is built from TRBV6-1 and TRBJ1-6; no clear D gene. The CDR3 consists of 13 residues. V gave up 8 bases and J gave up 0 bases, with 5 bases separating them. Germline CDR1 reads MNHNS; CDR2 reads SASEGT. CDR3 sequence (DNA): TGTGCCAGCCAGAGCTCCTATAATTCACCCCTCCACTTT. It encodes CASQSSYNSPLHF.

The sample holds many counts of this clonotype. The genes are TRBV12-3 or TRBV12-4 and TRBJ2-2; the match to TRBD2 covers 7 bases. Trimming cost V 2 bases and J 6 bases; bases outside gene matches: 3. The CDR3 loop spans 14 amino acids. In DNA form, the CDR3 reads TGTGCCAGCAGTTTAAGGGCGGGAGCCGGGGAGCTGTTTTTT. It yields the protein CASSLRAGAGELFF.

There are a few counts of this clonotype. CDR3 amino acids: CASSPSPANSYEQYF. Here the CDR3 DNA reads TGCGCCAGCAGCCCGTCCCCAGCGAACTCCTACGAGCAGTACTTC. V usage is TRBV5-1 and J usage is TRBJ2-7; no firm D call. Between the trimmed V and J ends, which lost 4 bases and 0 bases, there was a span of 14 bases. Germline-derived CDR1 and CDR2 are SGHRS and YFSETQ. This CDR3 spans 15 amino acids.

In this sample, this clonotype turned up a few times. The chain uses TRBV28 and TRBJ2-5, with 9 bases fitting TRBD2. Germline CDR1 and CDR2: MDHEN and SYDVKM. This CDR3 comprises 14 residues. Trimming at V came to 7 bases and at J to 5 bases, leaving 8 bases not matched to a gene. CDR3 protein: CASIISGSPETQYF. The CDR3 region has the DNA TGTGCCAGCATTATTAGCGGGAGCCCCGAGACCCAGTACTTC.

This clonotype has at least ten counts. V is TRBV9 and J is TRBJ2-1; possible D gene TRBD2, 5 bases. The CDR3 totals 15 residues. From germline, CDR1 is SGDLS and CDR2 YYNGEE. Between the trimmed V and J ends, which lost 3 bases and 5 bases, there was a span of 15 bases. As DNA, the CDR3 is TGTGCCAGCAGCGCGAGGGTTCGGAATGACAATGAGCAGTTCTTC. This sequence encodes CASSARVRNDNEQFF.

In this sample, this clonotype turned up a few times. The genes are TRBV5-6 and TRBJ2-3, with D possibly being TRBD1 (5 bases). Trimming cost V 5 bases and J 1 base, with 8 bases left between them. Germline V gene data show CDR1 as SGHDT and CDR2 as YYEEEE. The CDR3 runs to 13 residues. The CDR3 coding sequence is TGTGCCAGCAGTCAGACAGGCACAGATACGCAGTATTTT. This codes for CASSQTGTDTQYF.

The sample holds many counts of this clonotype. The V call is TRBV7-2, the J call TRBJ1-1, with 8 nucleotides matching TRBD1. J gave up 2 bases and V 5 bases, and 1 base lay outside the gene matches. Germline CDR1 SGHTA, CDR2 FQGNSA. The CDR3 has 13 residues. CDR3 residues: CASSQGANTEAFF. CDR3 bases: TGTGCCAGCAGCCAGGGGGCCAACACTGAAGCTTTCTTT.